Reported below is one T cell receptor (beta chain). This specimen comes from a study of a mutant IDH1 vaccine in newly diagnosed glioma. Regarding time point: baseline, week 1 (first vaccination visit). Treatment specified: pre-vaccination baseline after standard-of-care therapy. In every donor, the tumor was a new WHO grade 3 or 4 IDH1-mutant, ATRX-lost astrocytoma. TCRdb keeps only in-frame clones here, not all; method: immunoSEQ multiplex PCR. The sample contains approximately 92,000 clones, roughly 75% of which appear only once. The CDR3 runs 14 residues. V was pared by 3 bases and J by 0 bases, with 5 bases between. Germline assignment: CDR1 KGHSH and CDR2 LQKENI.

The chain uses TRBV18 and TRBJ1-4; a weak D match, TRBD1 (5 bases). The sequencing here drew on PBMCs, taken from a glioma patient treated with radiotherapy, temozolomide or both. The TCR comes from a man in his forties with glioma. This chain's CDR3 is CASSPTATNEKLFF. CDR3 in DNA: TGTGCCAGCTCACCGACAGCAACTAATGAAAAACTGTTTTTT. The full variable domain, rest sourced from reference TRBV18 and TRBJ1-4, is NAGVMQNPRHLVRRRGQEARLRCSPMKGHSHVYWYRQLPEEGLKFMVYLQKENIIDESGMPKERFSAEFPKEGPSILRIQQVVRGDSAAYFCASSPTATNEKLFFGSGTQLSVL.